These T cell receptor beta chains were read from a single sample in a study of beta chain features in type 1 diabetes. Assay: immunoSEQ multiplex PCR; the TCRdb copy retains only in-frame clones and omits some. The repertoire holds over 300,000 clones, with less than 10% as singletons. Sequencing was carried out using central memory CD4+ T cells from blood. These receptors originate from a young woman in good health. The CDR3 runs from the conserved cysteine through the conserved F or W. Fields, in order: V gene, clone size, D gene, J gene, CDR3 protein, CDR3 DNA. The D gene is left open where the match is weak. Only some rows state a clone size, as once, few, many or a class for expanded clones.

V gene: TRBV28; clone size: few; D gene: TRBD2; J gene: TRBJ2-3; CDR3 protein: CASSLERREWYF; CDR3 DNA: TGTGCCAGCAGTTTAGAACGGCGGGAGTGGTATTTT
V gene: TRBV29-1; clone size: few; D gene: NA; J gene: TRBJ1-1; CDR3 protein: CSAPVGSNTEAFF; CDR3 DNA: TGCAGCGCTCCAGTTGGGTCGAACACTGAAGCTTTCTTT
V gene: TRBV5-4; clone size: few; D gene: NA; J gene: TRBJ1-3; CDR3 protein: CASSFGGASGNTIYF; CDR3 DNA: TGTGCCAGCAGCTTCGGGGGAGCGTCTGGAAACACCATATATTTT
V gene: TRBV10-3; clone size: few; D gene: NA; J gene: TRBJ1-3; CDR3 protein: CAISVRGSGNTIYF; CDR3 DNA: TGTGCCATCAGTGTGCGGGGGTCTGGAAACACCATATATTTT
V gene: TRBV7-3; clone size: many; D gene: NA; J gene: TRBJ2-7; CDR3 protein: CASSQAGAYEQYF; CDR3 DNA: TGTGCCAGCAGCCAAGCGGGTGCCTACGAGCAGTACTTC
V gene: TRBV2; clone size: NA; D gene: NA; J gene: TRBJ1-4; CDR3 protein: CASSDVVLTKLFF; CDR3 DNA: TGTGCCAGCAGTGATGTCGTCTTGACGAAACTGTTTTTT
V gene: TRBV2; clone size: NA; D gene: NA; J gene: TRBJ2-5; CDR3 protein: CASSGRTRQETQYF; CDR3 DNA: TGTGCCAGCAGCGGAAGGACGAGGCAAGAGACCCAGTACTTC
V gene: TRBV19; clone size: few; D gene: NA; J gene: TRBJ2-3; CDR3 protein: CASSIRRFDTQYF; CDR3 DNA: TGTGCCAGTAGTATACGAAGGTTCGATACGCAGTATTTT
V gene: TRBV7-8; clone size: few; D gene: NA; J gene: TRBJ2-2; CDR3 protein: CASTFTYNTGELFF; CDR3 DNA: TGTGCCAGCACCTTCACCTACAACACCGGGGAGCTGTTTTTT
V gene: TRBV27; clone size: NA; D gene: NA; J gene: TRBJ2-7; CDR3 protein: CASSLWGREQYF; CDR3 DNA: TGTGCCAGCAGTTTATGGGGGCGGGAGCAGTACTTC
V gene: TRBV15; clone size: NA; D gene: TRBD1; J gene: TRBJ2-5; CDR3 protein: CATSRRDRDAETQYF; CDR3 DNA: TGTGCCACCAGCAGACGGGACAGGGATGCGGAGACCCAGTACTTC
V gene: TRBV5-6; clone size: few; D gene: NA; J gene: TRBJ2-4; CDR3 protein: CASSLLSSRNNIQYF; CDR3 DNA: TGTGCCAGCAGCTTGTTGTCCTCCCGCAACAACATTCAGTACTTC
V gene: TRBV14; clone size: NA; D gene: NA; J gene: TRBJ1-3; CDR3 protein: CASSQASGFGNTIYF; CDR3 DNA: TGTGCCAGCAGCCAAGCATCAGGGTTTGGGAACACCATATATTTT
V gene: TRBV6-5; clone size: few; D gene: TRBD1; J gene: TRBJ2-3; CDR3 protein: CASRLEGASGDTQYF; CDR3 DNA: TGTGCCAGCAGGTTAGAGGGGGCGTCCGGAGATACGCAGTATTTT
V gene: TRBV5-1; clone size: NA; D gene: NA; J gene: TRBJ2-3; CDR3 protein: CASSNARVNTDTQYF; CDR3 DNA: TGCGCCAGCAGCAACGCACGGGTAAACACAGATACGCAGTATTTT
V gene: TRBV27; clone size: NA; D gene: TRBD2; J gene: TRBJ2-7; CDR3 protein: CASSLRTSGRAYEQYF; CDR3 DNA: TGTGCCAGCAGTTTAAGGACTAGCGGGAGGGCCTACGAGCAGTACTTC
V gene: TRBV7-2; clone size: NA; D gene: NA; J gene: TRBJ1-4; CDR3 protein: CASSVQGGEKLFF; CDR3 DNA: TGTGCCAGCAGCGTCCAGGGCGGGGAAAAACTGTTTTTT
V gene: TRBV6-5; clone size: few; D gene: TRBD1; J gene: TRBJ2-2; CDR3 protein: CASSSGTGNTGELFF; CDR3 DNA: TGTGCCAGCAGTTCGGGGACAGGGAACACCGGGGAGCTGTTTTTT
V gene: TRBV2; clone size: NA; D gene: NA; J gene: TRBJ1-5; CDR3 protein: CASSERGGNQPQHF; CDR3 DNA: TGTGCCAGCAGTGAAAGGGGGGGCAATCAGCCCCAGCATTTT
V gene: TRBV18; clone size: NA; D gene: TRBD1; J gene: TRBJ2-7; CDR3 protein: CASSDGTGSYEQYF; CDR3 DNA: TGTGCCAGCTCAGACGGGACAGGATCCTACGAGCAGTACTTC
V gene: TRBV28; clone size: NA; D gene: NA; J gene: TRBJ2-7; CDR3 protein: CASSLRGILYEQYF; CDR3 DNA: TGTGCCAGCAGTTTAAGGGGAATTCTCTACGAGCAGTACTTC
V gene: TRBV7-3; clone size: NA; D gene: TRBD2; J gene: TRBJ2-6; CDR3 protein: CASSRELAGAGANVLTF; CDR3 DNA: TGTGCCAGCAGCCGCGAGCTAGCGGGAGCCGGGGCCAACGTCCTGACTTTC
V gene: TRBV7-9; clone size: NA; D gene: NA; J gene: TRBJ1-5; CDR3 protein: CASSSGLNQPQHF; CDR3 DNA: TGTGCCAGCAGCTCAGGACTAAATCAGCCCCAGCATTTT
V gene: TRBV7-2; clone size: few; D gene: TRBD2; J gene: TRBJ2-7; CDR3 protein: CASSLSSGSYEQYF; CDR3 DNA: TGTGCCAGCAGCTTATCTAGCGGGAGCTACGAGCAGTACTTC
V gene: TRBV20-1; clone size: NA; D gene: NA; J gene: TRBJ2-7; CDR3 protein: CRVSGAYEQYF; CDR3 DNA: TGCAGAGTAAGCGGTGCCTACGAGCAGTACTTC
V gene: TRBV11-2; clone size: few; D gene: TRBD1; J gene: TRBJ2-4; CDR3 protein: CASSLEAGTGSIQYF; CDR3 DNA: TGTGCCAGCAGCTTAGAGGCCGGGACAGGGTCGATTCAGTACTTC
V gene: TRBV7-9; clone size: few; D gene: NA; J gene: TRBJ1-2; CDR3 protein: CASSPAAYTNYGYTF; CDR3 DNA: TGTGCCAGCAGCCCCGCAGCATACACAAACTATGGCTACACCTTC
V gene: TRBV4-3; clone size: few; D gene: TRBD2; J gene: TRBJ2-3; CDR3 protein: CASSQGGAGVALVTDTQYF; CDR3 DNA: TGCGCCAGCAGCCAAGGCGGAGCGGGAGTCGCTTTGGTTACAGATACGCAGTATTTT
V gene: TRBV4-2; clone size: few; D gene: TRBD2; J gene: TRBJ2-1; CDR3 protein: CASSHGTSGSNEQFF; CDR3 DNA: TGTGCCAGCAGCCACGGGACTAGCGGGAGCAATGAGCAGTTCTTC
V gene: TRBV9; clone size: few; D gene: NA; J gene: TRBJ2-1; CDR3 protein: CASSPGYNEQFF; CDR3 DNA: TGTGCCAGCAGCCCTGGGTACAATGAGCAGTTCTTC
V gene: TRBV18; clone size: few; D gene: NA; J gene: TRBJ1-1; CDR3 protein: CASSPSEGDTEAFF; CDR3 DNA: TGTGCCAGCTCACCTAGTGAGGGGGACACTGAAGCTTTCTTT
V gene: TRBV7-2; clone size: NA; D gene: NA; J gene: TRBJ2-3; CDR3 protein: CASSPSAVVDTQYF; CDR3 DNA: TGTGCCAGCAGCCCCTCAGCCGTAGTCGATACGCAGTATTTT
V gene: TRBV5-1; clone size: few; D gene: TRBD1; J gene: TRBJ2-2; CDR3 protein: CASSLQGANTGELFF; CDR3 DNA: TGCGCCAGCAGCTTACAGGGGGCGAACACCGGGGAGCTGTTTTTT
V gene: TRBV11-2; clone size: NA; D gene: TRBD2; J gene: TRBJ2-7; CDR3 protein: CASRSGLAGGSHEQYF; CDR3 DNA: TGTGCCAGCAGATCTGGACTAGCGGGAGGTTCCCACGAGCAGTACTTC
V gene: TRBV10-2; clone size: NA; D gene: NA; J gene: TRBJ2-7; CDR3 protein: CASSESAPVYEQYF; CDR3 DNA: TGCGCCAGCAGTGAGTCGGCCCCAGTCTACGAGCAGTACTTC
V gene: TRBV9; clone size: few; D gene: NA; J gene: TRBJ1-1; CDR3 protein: CASSVEAMGTEAFF; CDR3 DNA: TGTGCCAGCAGCGTAGAAGCCATGGGCACTGAAGCTTTCTTT
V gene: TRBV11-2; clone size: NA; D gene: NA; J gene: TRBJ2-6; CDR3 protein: CASAPLPSGANVLTF; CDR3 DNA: TGTGCCAGCGCCCCGCTCCCTTCTGGGGCCAACGTCCTGACTTTC
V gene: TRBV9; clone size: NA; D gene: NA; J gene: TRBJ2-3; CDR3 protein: CASSVGRDLGTQYF; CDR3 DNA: TGTGCCAGCAGCGTTGGCAGGGACTTGGGTACGCAGTATTTT
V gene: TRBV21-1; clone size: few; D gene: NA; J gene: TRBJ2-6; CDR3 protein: CASSRLPRTGDSGANVLTF; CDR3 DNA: TGTGCCAGCAGCCGCCTTCCCAGGACAGGGGACTCTGGGGCCAACGTCCTGACTTTC
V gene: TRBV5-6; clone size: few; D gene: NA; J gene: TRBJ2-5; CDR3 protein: CASSLAAQETQYF; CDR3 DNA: TGTGCCAGCAGCTTGGCGGCCCAAGAGACCCAGTACTTC
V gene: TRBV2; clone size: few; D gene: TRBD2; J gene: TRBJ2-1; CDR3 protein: CANIISSGRASYNEQFF; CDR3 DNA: TGTGCCAACATAATATCTAGCGGGAGGGCCTCCTACAATGAGCAGTTCTTC
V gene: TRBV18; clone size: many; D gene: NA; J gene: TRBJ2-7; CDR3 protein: CASSPYSGPSYEQYF; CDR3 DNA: TGTGCCAGCTCACCGTATTCGGGTCCCTCCTACGAGCAGTACTTC
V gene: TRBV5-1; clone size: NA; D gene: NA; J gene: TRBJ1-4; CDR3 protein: CASSLARGAGSNEKLFF; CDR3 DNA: TGCGCCAGCAGCTTGGCACGGGGGGCTGGATCTAATGAAAAACTGTTTTTT
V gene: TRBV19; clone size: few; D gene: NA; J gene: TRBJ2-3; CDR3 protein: CASSPSGYLSDTQYF; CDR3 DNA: TGTGCCAGTAGTCCGAGCGGGTACTTGTCAGATACGCAGTATTTT
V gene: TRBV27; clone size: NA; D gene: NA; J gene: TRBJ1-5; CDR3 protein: CASSFGGSSNQPQHF; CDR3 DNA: TGTGCCAGCAGTTTCGGGGGATCGAGCAATCAGCCCCAGCATTTT
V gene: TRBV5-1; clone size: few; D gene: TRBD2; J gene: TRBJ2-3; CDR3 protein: CSSSWATSGTDTQYF; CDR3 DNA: TGCTCCAGCAGCTGGGCGACTAGCGGAACAGATACGCAGTATTTT
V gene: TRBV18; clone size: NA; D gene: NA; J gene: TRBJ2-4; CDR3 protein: CASSPGAAKNIQYF; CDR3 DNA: TGTGCCAGCTCACCAGGAGCTGCCAAAAACATTCAGTACTTC